This T cell receptor (beta chain) appears in the sequencing data of a study of cytotoxic CD8 clonotypes in ibrutinib-treated CLL. At the level of the study: Responses: some 25 partial, 2 complete; after median approximately 67 months, about 15 stayed remitted, roughly 12 progressed. Study-wide results and caveats: Sample timing was unmatched between remission and later-progressing patients; lymph nodes unstudied.

Trimming stripped 0 bases from V and 3 bases from J, with 15 bases between. CDR3 length: 16 amino acids. Germline lookup yields CDR1 SGDLS and CDR2 YYNGEE. This clone showed up just once. The antigen is unknown. Only in-frame clones appear in the TCRdb table, and some are missing; sequencing was by immunoSEQ multiplex PCR. The sample records 110,000 to 150,000 clones, about 76% being singletons. Sequences were derived from PBMCs, sampled after 24 months of ibrutinib treatment. This receptor was identified in a human donor with chronic lymphocytic leukemia. The chain carries TRBV9 and TRBJ1-1; weak D call: TRBD1 (6 bases). CDR3 bases: TGTGCCAGCAGCGTAGCTCCCAGGGGTCGGGACACTGAAGCTTTCTTT. It translates to CASSVAPRGRDTEAFF.